Listed here are 5 T cell receptor beta chains from one sample, sequenced in a study of T-cell memory formation after mild COVID-19. MiXCR, run by TCRdb on the 5' RACE reads, gives a single entry per CDR3 protein. The sample carries hundreds of thousands of distinct CDR3 sequences, approximately 15% recorded once. Specimen: PBMCs or a T cell subset sorted from them (not recorded which). The receptor set was obtained from a man aged 18 to 30 who had mild COVID-19 (a few samples of this study predate the infection). Cell type and time point are not known.

This clonotype appeared once. V is TRBV4-3 and J is TRBJ2-1; perhaps TRBD2 as D (6 bases). CDR3 length: 14 amino acids. Germline-derived CDR1 and CDR2 are LGHNA and YSLEER. V lost 3 bases to trimming and J lost 3 bases, with 9 bases between them. This CDR3 is CASSHVADYNEQFF. The CDR3 bases are TGCGCCAGCAGCCACGTAGCGGACTACAATGAGCAGTTCTTC.

The table lists this clonotype with a few counts. CDR3 in amino acids: CASSPPGLASFTDTQYF. CDR3 sequence (DNA): TGCGCCAGCAGCCCTCCGGGACTAGCGTCTTTCACAGATACGCAGTATTTT. J is TRBJ2-3 and V is TRBV5-1, with 10 bases fitting TRBD2. Trimming at V came to 4 bases and at J to 2 bases, leaving 10 bases not matched to a gene. Looked up from germline, CDR1 is SGHRS and CDR2 is YFSETQ. The CDR3 extends over 17 amino acids. The variable domain in full, with the rest retrieved from reference TRBV5-1 and TRBJ2-3, is KAGVTQTPRYLIKTRGQQVTLSCSPISGHRSVSWYQQTPGQGLQFLFEYFSETQRNKGNFPGRFSGRQFSNSRSEMNVSTLELGDSALYLCASSPPGLASFTDTQYFGPGTRLTVL.

The chain is built from TRBV27 and TRBJ1-1, with 7 positions matching TRBD1. The V gene's germline CDR1 is MNHEY and CDR2 SMNVEV (reference sequence). The CDR3 consists of 13 residues. V lost 3 bases and J lost 4; bases outside the gene matches: 2. CDR3 region: CASSFKGATEAFF. CDR3 sequence (DNA): TGTGCCAGCAGTTTTAAGGGGGCCACTGAAGCTTTCTTT.

This clonotype has a handful of counts. The chain joins TRBV6-2 or TRBV6-3 to TRBJ1-5; D gene uncertain. The V and J ends lost 8 bases and 1 base respectively, with 9 bases between them. Germline V gives CDR1 MNHEY, CDR2 SVGEGT. This CDR3 has 13 residues. The CDR3, as DNA: TGTGCCAGCCGACTGGTAAGCAATCAGCCCCAGCATTTT. This translates into CASRLVSNQPQHF.

This clonotype was observed a handful of times. In DNA form, the CDR3 reads TGCAGTGCTAGAGTAGGGAACTACGAGCAGTACGTC. As protein: CSARVGNYEQYV. The V call is TRBV20-1, the J call TRBJ2-7; D call uncertain. Germline V CDR1 and CDR2: DFQATT, SNEGSKA (reference sequence). Trimming cost V 1 base and J 3 bases, with 7 bases left between them. This CDR3 spans 12 amino acids.